Described below is a single TCR beta chain sequence and its context. Its antigen is currently unknown. The sample comes from a study of somatic mutations in cytotoxic T cells in rheumatoid arthritis. The study's findings and limits: Researchers did not know the antigen targets of the expanded CD8+ clones. Only rheumatoid arthritis patients, not healthy controls, showed CD8+ clonality increasing with age.

This table comes from immunoSEQ multiplex PCR, and its TCRdb copy is limited to in-frame clones, with some not included. The table shows about 20,000 clones, with over 60% occurring only once. The TCR comes from an adult with rheumatoid arthritis. Sequenced sample: CD8+ T cells sorted from blood.

CDR3 nucleotide sequence: TGTGCCTGGAGTGAAACCTCCCAGCCCCAGCATTTT. It encodes CAWSETSQPQHF. V and J are TRBV30 and TRBJ1-5; D is uncertain. CDR1 is GTSNPN and CDR2 is SVGIG in the germline V gene (reference sequence). CDR3 length equals 12 residues. Trimming shortened V by 1 base and J by 7 bases, and 8 bases separated the two germline ends. The whole variable domain, remainder taken from reference TRBV30 and TRBJ1-5, is SQTIHQWPATLVQPVGSPLSLECTVEGTSNPNLYWYRQAAGRGLQLLFYSVGIGQISSEVPQNLSASRPQDRQFILSSKKLLLSDSGFYLCAWSETSQPQHFGDGTRLSIL.